A selection of T cell receptor beta chains follows, all from one sample in a study of regulatory T cells in long-lasting Graves disease. Each CDR3 protein is one row after TCRdb ran MiXCR on the multiplex PCR reads. In the table there are some 230,000 distinct CDR3 sequences, around 18% of which are singletons. The input for sequencing was peripheral blood mononuclear cells (PBMCs), taken at new diagnosis, from a patient treated with antithyroid drugs. The receptors were sampled from a female donor with Graves disease. The CDR3 runs from the conserved cysteine through the conserved F or W. Each record gives: V gene, J gene, CDR3 length, clone size, CDR3 protein. The listing skips clone size in some rows; elsewhere it reads once, few, many or a size class.

TRBV7-9	TRBJ1-2	14	few	CASSMTGEVPGYTF
TRBV28	TRBJ1-5	17	many	CASVRAGTVLSNQPQHF
TRBV2	TRBJ2-7	15	few	CASRKAGGPWGEQYF
TRBV20-1	TRBJ2-3	17	many	CSARGSVSGRAPDTQYF
TRBV27	TRBJ1-4	14	many	CASSLRDNSEKLFF
TRBV4-3	TRBJ2-5	16	many	CASSYFRTSGEETQYF
TRBV14	TRBJ2-7	12	many	CASSAFGSEQYF
TRBV15	TRBJ1-4	15	many	CATSRTTGVNEKLFF
TRBV20-1	TRBJ1-6	15	many	CSATIGTGGRSPLHF
TRBV5-5	TRBJ2-7	16	-	CASSPDSGRAGYEQYF
TRBV27	TRBJ2-3	13	many	CASTEGTTDTQYF
TRBV10-3	TRBJ1-2	12	many	CAISSTGRGYTF
TRBV28	TRBJ1-2	16	many	CASSYFNRGLIYGYTF
TRBV12-3/TRBV12-4	TRBJ2-2	14	many	CASTLPGGAGELFF
TRBV18	TRBJ1-1	16	-	CASSPPTRQANTEAFF
TRBV7-3	TRBJ2-1	13	many	CASSLGLANEQFF
TRBV19	TRBJ2-1	14	many	CASSPGQENNEQFF
TRBV7-2	TRBJ2-7	18	-	CASSLGPSGSMRSYEQYF
TRBV7-9	TRBJ2-7	13	many	CASSRQRLYEQYF
TRBV28	TRBJ1-4	11	once	CASSLVGKLFF
TRBV3-1	TRBJ1-2	16	-	CASSQEGTGSGAGYTF
TRBV2	TRBJ1-4	15	many	CASNLDRGLREKLFF
TRBV25-1	TRBJ2-2	15	-	CASNKAGANTGELFF
TRBV5-4	TRBJ2-1	17	-	CASSRSEGLDSYNEQFF
TRBV19	TRBJ2-3	12	many	CASRTGPDTQYF
TRBV11-3	TRBJ1-2	13	-	CASSRTGMDGYTF
TRBV6-1	TRBJ2-2	13	many	CASRPGNTGELFF
TRBV20-1	TRBJ2-7	12	many	CSVSGSTYEQYF
TRBV11-3	TRBJ2-2	12	many	CASSLDFGELFF
TRBV30	TRBJ2-7	14	many	CAWRISGGGYEQYF
TRBV5-4	TRBJ1-2	16	-	CASSPPWDISNYGYTF
TRBV6-1	TRBJ1-4	14	many	CASSDRETNEKLFF
TRBV2	TRBJ1-2	13	many	CASSPRMGYGYTF
TRBV4-1	TRBJ2-2	14	many	CASSQAKRNGELFF
TRBV6-5	TRBJ2-6	15	many	CASSYGRGGANVLTF
TRBV20-1	TRBJ1-2	16	many	CSATAGQGVSNYGYTF
TRBV7-9	TRBJ2-5	16	-	CASSADGLHVEETQYF
TRBV10-3	TRBJ2-1	13	many	CAMRVADGSEQFF
TRBV7-7	TRBJ1-1	13	many	CASSLAQETEAFF
TRBV4-1	TRBJ2-5	15	-	CASSQDRGVQETQYF
TRBV28	TRBJ1-3	15	many	CASSTGGAAGNTIYF
TRBV25-1	TRBJ2-2	16	many	CASSDLTGGRSGELFF
TRBV6-1	TRBJ1-6	14	many	CASSDDTENSPLHF
TRBV4-1	TRBJ1-6	15	many	CASSQGGQSNSPLHF
TRBV28	TRBJ2-5	17	-	CASSFSRWGAYQETQYF
TRBV18	TRBJ2-7	15	many	CASSPVSDVSYEQYF
TRBV5-1	TRBJ2-7	17	many	CASSLSPLGERTYEQYF
TRBV10-3	TRBJ1-5	12	many	CAIGEPDQPQHF